The next 20 T cell receptor beta chains were all read from a single sample in a study of naive and memory T cell subsets. The SP2 primer and nested alpha and beta constant region primers amplified ligated cDNA in four rounds. Using its own MiXCR run on the 5' RACE reads, TCRdb lists one record per CDR3 protein. The sample lists approximately 49,000 distinct CDR3 sequences; about 4.4% were seen once. An oligonucleotide containing a UMI was ligated to the 3' end of TCR cDNA. Source of these receptors: a female donor in good health.

This clonotype was counted many times. V gene TRBV11-2 combines with J gene TRBJ2-5; tentatively, D is TRBD1 or TRBD2 (5 bases each). V was shortened by 6 bases and J by 3 bases, with 14 bases between the two germline ends. Germline V gene lookup returns CDR1 SGHAT and CDR2 FQNNGV. The CDR3 loop spans 14 amino acids. The CDR3 nucleotides read TGTGCCAGCAGTCAACCGGGGCTTAAAGAGACCCAGTACTTC. This codes for CASSQPGLKETQYF. The full variable domain, with the rest looked up from reference TRBV11-2 and TRBJ2-5, is EAGVAQSPRYKIIEKRQSVAFWCNPISGHATLYWYQQILGQGPKLLIQFQNNGVVDDSQLPKDRFSAERLKGVDSTLKIQPAKLEDSAVYLCASSQPGLKETQYFGPGTRLLVL.

The V and J genes are TRBV7-9 and TRBJ2-5; D is possibly TRBD1 (6 bases). The CDR3 contains 15 residues. Trimming shortened V by 2 bases and J by 4 bases, and 14 bases separated the two germline ends. CDR1 is SEHNR and CDR2 is FQNEAQ in the germline V gene (reference sequence). This CDR3 is CASSLIRQVGETQYF. Written as DNA, the CDR3 is TGTGCCAGCAGCTTAATCAGACAGGTTGGAGAGACCCAGTACTTC.

This clonotype was recorded at least ten times. The gene calls are TRBV6-5 and TRBJ2-7, with D maybe TRBD2 (5 bases). This CDR3 comprises 16 residues. V lost 0 bases to trimming and J lost 1 base, with 13 bases between them. In germline, CDR1 is MNHEY, CDR2 SVGAGI. The CDR3 nucleotides are TGTGCCAGCAGTTACTCTGGCGGGCAGGAGTCCTACGAGCAGTACTTC. This sequence encodes CASSYSGGQESYEQYF.

In its sample, this clonotype was seen many times. The chain employs TRBV7-9 and TRBJ1-1; 8 bases align to TRBD1. J gave up 0 bases and V 8 bases, and 5 bases lay outside the gene matches. The CDR3 length is 14 residues. Germline values: CDR1 SEHNR, CDR2 FQNEAQ (reference sequence). The CDR3 is CASQGAEMNTEAFF. The CDR3 nucleotides are TGTGCCAGCCAGGGGGCGGAAATGAACACTGAAGCTTTCTTT.

There are many counts of this clonotype. The gene calls are TRBV28 and TRBJ2-5; weak D call: TRBD2 (7 bases). V gave up 6 bases and J gave up 4 bases, with 24 bases separating them. Per germline, CDR1 MDHEN and CDR2 SYDVKM. The CDR3 sequence is 17 residues long. The CDR3 DNA reads TGTGCCAGCAGCTTCCGGGTTGGGGGGGCCCGGGGAGAGACCCAGTACTTC. Translation: CASSFRVGGARGETQYF.

This clonotype was recorded many times. At one end, the junction sequence differs from germline, possibly due to a read error. The chain links TRBV7-6 to TRBJ2-1; a possible D gene is TRBD1 (6 bases). This CDR3 has 15 amino acids. Per germline, CDR1 SGHVS and CDR2 FNYEAQ. Here the CDR3 reads CASNLGGSSYNEQFF. The CDR3 bases are TGTGCCAGCAACTTAGGGGGTAGCTCCTACAATGAGCAGTTCTTC.

This clonotype was detected ten times or more. This chain links TRBV29-1 with TRBJ2-7; 10 bases map to TRBD2. Germline CDR1 and CDR2: SQVTM and ANQGSEA. The CDR3 is 13 amino acids. Trimming removed 6 bases from V and 4 bases from J; junction bases left unmatched: 6. The CDR3, as DNA: TGCAGCGTCTCAGCGGGAGGGCCGTACGAGCAGTACTTC. Translation gives CSVSAGGPYEQYF.

Worth noting for this clonotype: A read error may be the cause here, since a much bigger clone is one base away. The chain is built from TRBV11-2 and TRBJ2-7, with 8 bases that match TRBD1. V lost 4 bases to trimming and J lost 5 bases; unmatched junction nucleotides: 10. This CDR3 contains 15 residues. Looked up from germline, CDR1 is SGHAT and CDR2 is FQNNGV. CDR3 sequence: CASSWPRSGGDEQYF. In DNA, the CDR3 is TGTGCCAGCAGCTGGCCTCGGTCAGGGGGCGACGAGCAGTACTTC.

This clonotype was seen ten or more times. This chain links TRBV20-1 with TRBJ2-5; D gene unclear. The CDR3 has 12 residues. Germline loops: CDR1 DFQATT, CDR2 SNEGSKA (reference sequence). Trimming stripped 3 bases from V and 6 bases from J, with 11 bases between. Here the CDR3 reads CSARAVGKTQYF. In nucleotides, the CDR3 is TGCAGTGCTAGGGCCGTGGGGAAGACCCAGTACTTC.

This clonotype was detected many times. The chain uses TRBV6-5 and TRBJ1-6, with 7 bases lining up with TRBD1. V lost 0 bases and J lost 2; bases outside the gene matches: 7. The CDR3 is 18 residues long. CDR1 and CDR2 from the germline V gene are MNHEY and SVGAGI. CDR3: CASSYSVPGTAYNSPLHF. CDR3 nucleotides: TGTGCCAGCAGTTACTCGGTCCCCGGGACAGCCTATAATTCACCCCTCCACTTT.

This clonotype showed up many times. The chain carries TRBV12-3 or TRBV12-4 and TRBJ1-1; D not certain. CDR3 length: 11 residues. V was trimmed by 2 bases and J by 6 bases, leaving 4 bases between them. The CDR3 nucleotides are TGTGCCAGCAGTTTATCGGCTGAAGCTTTCTTT. It translates to CASSLSAEAFF.

There are a few counts of this clonotype. The chain uses TRBV10-3 and TRBJ2-7; 12 bases map to TRBD2. Trimming at V came to 6 bases and at J to 0 bases, leaving 9 bases not matched to a gene. Germline CDR1 reads ENHRY; CDR2 reads SYGVKD. The CDR3 loop spans 17 amino acids. DNA of the CDR3: TGTGCCATCAGACTCGGGACTAGCGGGTCCAGCTCCTACGAGCAGTACTTC. Residues: CAIRLGTSGSSSYEQYF.

The table lists this clonotype with many counts. The J gene is TRBJ1-2, the V gene TRBV6-5, with TRBD1 identical over 7 bases. This CDR3 is built from 14 residues. V gave up 5 bases and J gave up 4 bases; unmatched junction bases: 7. Germline CDR1 MNHEY, CDR2 SVGAGI. The CDR3 DNA is TGTGCCAGCAGTCGAGGACAGGCTTCCTATGGCTACACCTTC. Amino acid sequence: CASSRGQASYGYTF.

This clonotype was detected ten times or more. The chain links TRBV5-4 to TRBJ2-3, with D possibly being TRBD2 (6 bases). CDR1 SGHNT and CDR2 YYREEE come from the germline V gene (reference sequence). Trimming shortened V by 0 bases and J by 0 bases, and 11 bases separated the two germline ends. The CDR3 is 16 amino acids. Here the CDR3 DNA reads TGTGCCAGCAGCTTGGGTGGAGCGGGCAGCACAGATACGCAGTATTTT. As protein: CASSLGGAGSTDTQYF.

This clonotype appeared many times. A read error may account for a junction end that differs from germline. The J gene is TRBJ2-1, the V gene TRBV28, with TRBD2 matching 10 bases. CDR1 and CDR2 from the germline V gene are MDHEN and SYDVKM. The CDR3 consists of 17 residues. CDR3 loop: CASSAHNLAGAYSEQFF. CDR3 DNA: TGTGCCAGCAGTGCCCATAACCTAGCGGGAGCGTACAGTGAGCAGTTCTTC.

The rearrangement joins TRBV20-1 to TRBJ1-6; D gene ambiguous. The germline V gene encodes CDR1 DFQATT and CDR2 SNEGSKA (reference sequence). This CDR3 is built from 15 residues. DNA of the CDR3: TGCAGCCTTCGTCTCCTCAGGTCCTATAATTCACCCCTCCACTTT. Its protein product is CSLRLLRSYNSPLHF.

This clonotype was seen many times. The chain carries TRBV1 and TRBJ2-7; TRBD2, as called in the table, went unchecked against the DNA. TRBV1 is described as a pseudogene. This CDR3 has 16 residues. The CDR3 protein is CTSSQGDSGRKNEQYF. The CDR3 region has the DNA TGCACCAGCAGCCAAGGTGATAGCGGGAGGAAAAACGAGCAGTACTTC.

This clonotype was seen at least ten times. This sequence joins TRBV14 and TRBJ2-1; TRBD2 aligns across 8 bases. This CDR3 contains 18 residues. V trimming: 0 bases; J trimming: 0 bases; junction bases outside the gene matches: 7. Germline loops: CDR1 SGHDN, CDR2 FVKESK. The CDR3 sequence: CASSQDSGAMSSYNEQFF. CDR3 sequence (DNA): TGTGCCAGCAGCCAAGATAGCGGGGCCATGTCCTCCTACAATGAGCAGTTCTTC.

This clonotype was seen many times. The CDR3 sequence is CSVKGLSSGIQETQYF. The CDR3 DNA is TGCAGCGTGAAGGGGTTATCAAGCGGCATCCAAGAGACCCAGTACTTC. The chain carries TRBV29-1 and TRBJ2-5, with D perhaps given as TRBD1 or TRBD2 (5 bases each). Germline CDR1 is SQVTM and CDR2 is ANQGSEA. V was trimmed by 6 bases and J by 1 base, leaving 21 bases between them. The CDR3 loop spans 16 amino acids.

This clonotype was recorded at least ten times. The CDR3: CASSQLGRGLAANTGELFF. In nucleotides, the CDR3 is TGTGCCAGCAGCCAACTTGGCCGGGGACTAGCGGCGAACACCGGGGAGCTGTTTTTT. The V call is TRBV12-3 or TRBV12-4, the J call TRBJ2-2, with 11 bases aligning to TRBD2. This CDR3 comprises 19 residues. V gave up 6 bases and J gave up 0 bases; unmatched junction bases: 12.